The 10 T cell receptor beta chains given below trace back to one sample, sequenced in a study of PD-1 blockade in classical Hodgkin lymphoma. Sequencing used immunoSEQ multiplex PCR; TCRdb keeps in-frame clones, though not all of them. The sample records about 51,000 clones, about 80% being singletons. Time point meaning: cycle 4 day 1 (C4D1), after six to seven weeks of nivolumab. All patients experienced relapse after autologous stem cell transplantation, and brentuximab vedotin exposure was variable. The sample in question was peripheral blood mononuclear cells (PBMCs), obtained before the fourth cycle of nivolumab. Every receptor here comes from a human donor with classical Hodgkin lymphoma.

The J gene is TRBJ2-1, the V gene TRBV6-5, with TRBD2 matching 7 bases. The germline gives CDR1 MNHEY, CDR2 SVGAGI. With 6 bases clipped from V and 6 bases from J, the junction kept 8 bases outside the gene matches. CDR3 length: 14 amino acids. CDR3 amino acids: CASRLGLDVNEQFF. The CDR3 nucleotides are TGTGCCAGCAGATTAGGACTAGACGTCAATGAGCAGTTCTTC.

CDR3 residues: CASSTPRTANNEQFF. CDR3 sequence (DNA): TGTGCCAGTAGTACCCCGAGGACGGCCAACAATGAGCAGTTCTTC. V usage is TRBV19 and J usage is TRBJ2-1; D is undetermined. Between the trimmed V and J ends, which lost 4 bases and 5 bases, there was a span of 15 bases. There are 15 residues in the CDR3. CDR1 and CDR2 (germline): LNHDA, SQIVND (reference sequence).

This clone was found a few times. The rearrangement links TRBV5-1 to TRBJ2-2, with 11 bases aligning to TRBD2. V trimming: 1 base; J trimming: 1 base; junction bases outside the gene matches: 0. Germline lookup yields CDR1 SGHRS and CDR2 YFSETQ. The CDR3 is 16 amino acids. The CDR3 coding sequence is TGCGCCAGCAGCTTGACTAGCGGGGGGAACACCGGGGAGCTGTTTTTT. Translation: CASSLTSGGNTGELFF.

The chain uses TRBV5-6 and TRBJ1-6, with 9 bases fitting TRBD1. After removal of 5 bases from V and 9 bases from J, the junction contained 6 bases not matched to a gene. The CDR3 extends over 14 amino acids. Germline V gene sequence: CDR1 SGHDT, CDR2 YYEEEE. The CDR3 DNA follows: TGTGCCAGCAGTAACAGGGGGCGATTTTCACCCCTCCACTTT. Amino acid sequence: CASSNRGRFSPLHF.

In this sample, this clone turned up a few times. The genes are TRBV9 and TRBJ2-2; D gene ambiguous. V gave up 2 bases and J gave up 2 bases, with 16 bases separating them. The CDR3 contains 17 residues. The germline V gene encodes CDR1 SGDLS and CDR2 YYNGEE. Written as DNA, the CDR3 is TGTGCCAGCAGCGTCAACCCCCCAGGTACAAACACCGGGGAGCTGTTTTTT. This sequence encodes CASSVNPPGTNTGELFF.

This rearrangement joins TRBV6-1 to TRBJ2-3; TRBD2 matches 11 bases. CDR3 length equals 14 residues. V gave up 7 bases and J gave up 7 bases; unmatched junction bases: 7. The V gene's germline CDR1 is MNHNS and CDR2 SASEGT. As DNA, the CDR3 is TGTGCCAGCATGACGGGACTAGCGGTGAATACGCAGTATTTT. Translation: CASMTGLAVNTQYF.

The rearrangement links TRBV28 to TRBJ2-2; D possibly corresponds to TRBD2 (5 bases). Per germline, CDR1 MDHEN and CDR2 SYDVKM. Between the trimmed V and J ends, which lost 8 bases and 5 bases, there was a span of 18 bases. The CDR3 sequence is 15 residues long. CDR3 protein: CASDLGGAGTGELFF. The CDR3 coding sequence is TGTGCCAGCGACTTAGGAGGCGCCGGGACCGGGGAGCTGTTTTTT.

The genes are TRBV5-4 and TRBJ2-5; D remains ambiguous. V lost 2 bases and J lost 3, with 11 bases in between. This CDR3 contains 14 residues. Germline CDR1 reads SGHNT; CDR2 reads YYREEE (reference sequence). The CDR3 loop is CASSFWYTKETQYF. The CDR3 DNA reads as TGTGCCAGCAGCTTCTGGTATACTAAAGAGACCCAGTACTTC.

The chain combines TRBV6-5 with TRBJ2-1, with TRBD1 as a possible D gene (5 bases). Germline values: CDR1 MNHEY, CDR2 SVGAGI. V gave up 6 bases and J gave up 8 bases, with 14 bases separating them. This CDR3 region has 13 residues. The CDR3, as DNA: TGTGCCAGCAGCCCAGCAGGGTCAGATGAGCAGTTCTTC. Translation: CASSPAGSDEQFF.

The chain employs TRBV9 and TRBJ2-7; 7 positions match TRBD1. Germline trimming cut 4 bases from V and 0 bases from J; bases unmatched to any gene: 4. CDR1 SGDLS and CDR2 YYNGEE come from the germline V gene. The CDR3 has 14 residues. CDR3 bases: TGTGCCAGCAGCCTACGGGACAGCTCCTACGAGCAGTACTTC. Translating gives CASSLRDSSYEQYF.